This T cell receptor beta chain originates from a study of monozygotic twins with inflammatory bowel disease. One entry per CDR3 protein, without DNA, is what TCRdb gives after re-calling the 5' RACE reads. The ten top clones account for 2.4%, within a sample of 400,000 or so distinct CDR3 sequences. This CDR3 has 15 amino acids. Input material: blood. The sequence derives from a human donor with ulcerative colitis or Crohn's disease, or a healthy co-twin of an affected twin (not recorded which). The chain joins TRBV12-3 or TRBV12-4 to TRBJ1-2; TCRdb proposes TRBD1, but this gene call is untestable without DNA. The chain's CDR3 is CASSSTGGPLYGYTF.